The source of this T cell receptor (beta chain) is a study of blood T cell repertoires in COVID-19 (dated by TCRdb to 2020 to 2021). With respect to the entire study: Collaborator samples came from the United States, Italy and Spain and covered acute and convalescent phases of COVID-19. The prospective study material was composed of cDNA or gDNA derived from T cells, B-cell-depleted T cells, or PBMCs. The dataset comprised deeply sampled blood TCRbeta repertoires from subjects exposed to, actively infected with, or recovered from COVID-19. The repertoires were released in a freely available public database meant as a resource for research on the immune response to SARS-CoV-2. Samples were obtained from the ongoing ImmuneRACE study (first 160 participants) and from approximately 1,200 subjects provided by 6 global collaborators. Sample metadata almost always included a de-identified subject ID, COVID-19 status, age in years and sex. Where available, HLA class I and class II types were obtained from metadata supplied by the sample provider rather than from assay-based typing.

Findings and caveats that apply to the study as a whole: How much clinical and demographic metadata was included differed by source and by participant, and the metadata was provided uncurated.

TCRbeta CDR3 regions were amplified from genomic DNA using the immunoSEQ Assay, a bias-controlled multiplex PCR. From the authors' description of their analysis: The number of nucleated cells in each sample was estimated by amplification of reference gene primers within the assay. Sequence reads were collapsed and filtered to measure the absolute abundance of every unique TCRbeta CDR3 rearrangement. For each sample, productive Simpson clonality was calculated as the square root of Simpson's diversity index across productive rearrangements. TCRdb stores this immuneACCESS table with in-frame sequences only. Part of the clones is absent; in the studies checked, under half of the shortfall reflects unresolved V genes, and no reason is known for the rest. V and J calls and clone size follow that table, whereas D and trimming were derived from the DNA. The sample yields approximately 210,000 clones; 88% were counted once. The ten biggest clones cover approximately 4.5% of the sample.

About this clone itself: Its binding antigen is unknown. No base quality values were provided; no much bigger clone lies one nucleotide off.

The collaborating institutions used their own protocols to collect whole blood in K2EDTA tubes. For TCRbeta analysis, collaborator samples were shipped as frozen whole blood, as isolated PBMCs, or as DNA extracted from either sample type. The source material was peripheral blood. The receptor was derived from a human donor in a cohort sampled during active COVID-19.

The CDR3 protein sequence reads: CASRNRGSGNTIYF. The DNA reads TGTGCCAGCAGAAACAGGGGGTCTGGAAACACCATATATTTT. This receptor chain uses TRBV6-5 and TRBJ1-3; TRBD1 lines up with 8 middle nucleotides. The CDR3, cysteine through phenylalanine, is 14 amino acids long. CDR3 DNA only is kept here, 42 bases in frame from base 1. Clipping removes 6 bases from V and 1 base from J, with 2 as the unmatched junction base count. The germline V gene provides CDR1 MNHEY and CDR2 SVGAGI.